A selection of T cell receptor beta chains follows, all from one sample in a study of cytomegalovirus exposure and HLA in healthy donors. The assay was immunoSEQ multiplex PCR, and TCRdb's table has in-frame clones only and misses some. The table has more than 90,000 clones, roughly 68% seen once. Input material: PBMCs. The receptors shown here come from a woman younger than 45 in good health and CMV-seronegative. Each CDR3 is given with its conserved first and last residue. The D gene is left open where the match is weak. The listing skips clone size in some rows; elsewhere it reads once, few, many or a size class.

clone_size,v_call,j_call,d_call,cdr3_aa,cdr3_nt
NA,TRBV7-9,TRBJ1-3,NA,CASSGPSGNTIYF,TGTGCCAGCTCAGGGCCCTCTGGAAACACCATATATTTT
NA,TRBV10-3,TRBJ1-1,TRBD1,CAISRGQGEAFF,TGTGCCATCAGCAGAGGACAGGGAGAAGCTTTCTTT
NA,TRBV4-1,TRBJ2-5,NA,CASSQEGRTAGTQYF,TGCGCCAGCAGCCAAGAGGGCAGGACTGCCGGGACCCAGTACTTC
NA,TRBV6-1,TRBJ1-2,TRBD1,CASSEILYGAGGYGYTF,TGTGCCAGCAGTGAAATTCTGTATGGGGCAGGGGGCTATGGCTACACCTTC
NA,TRBV7-9,TRBJ2-1,TRBD2,CASSLGTSGYNEQFF,TGTGCCAGCAGCTTAGGGACTAGCGGGTACAATGAGCAGTTCTTC
NA,TRBV19,TRBJ2-1,NA,CASIHTPGGPYNEQFF,TGTGCCAGTATTCATACCCCAGGGGGGCCCTACAATGAGCAGTTCTTC
NA,TRBV28,TRBJ1-3,NA,CASSWAFSGNTIYF,TGTGCCAGCAGCTGGGCTTTCTCTGGAAACACCATATATTTT
NA,TRBV30,TRBJ2-7,TRBD1,CALETVDRGNEQYF,TGTGCCTTAGAGACCGTTGACAGGGGGAACGAGCAGTACTTC
NA,TRBV7-9,TRBJ1-6,TRBD1,CASSLARGTTGGSSPLHF,TGTGCCAGCAGCTTAGCGAGGGGAACGACAGGGGGCAGTTCACCCCTCCACTTT
NA,TRBV29-1,TRBJ2-1,TRBD2,CSATGAGSYNEQFF,TGCAGCGCCACTGGAGCGGGATCCTACAATGAGCAGTTCTTC
few,TRBV27,TRBJ1-4,NA,CASSLSYPGHTNEKLFF,TGTGCCAGCAGTTTATCTTACCCGGGACACACTAATGAAAAACTGTTTTTT
NA,TRBV5-6,TRBJ2-6,TRBD1,CASRSRDRVLSGANVLTF,TGTGCCAGCCGGTCCCGGGACAGGGTCCTATCTGGGGCCAACGTCCTGACTTTC
few,TRBV11-1,TRBJ2-3,NA,CASSSLYRLDTQYF,TGTGCCAGCAGCTCCCTCTATAGACTCGATACGCAGTATTTT
few,TRBV7-2,TRBJ1-1,NA,CASSPQSGGSEAFF,TGTGCCAGCAGTCCACAGTCGGGGGGATCTGAAGCTTTCTTT
NA,TRBV7-2,TRBJ2-3,TRBD1,CASSADRDRTDTQYF,TGTGCCAGCAGCGCCGACAGGGATCGCACAGATACGCAGTATTTT
NA,TRBV9,TRBJ2-1,TRBD2,CASSVAPAGSYNEQFF,TGTGCCAGCAGCGTAGCTCCAGCGGGGTCCTACAATGAGCAGTTCTTC
NA,TRBV28,TRBJ2-3,TRBD2,CASVGTSGSTDTQYF,TGTGCCAGCGTTGGGACTAGCGGGAGCACAGATACGCAGTATTTT
NA,TRBV7-8,TRBJ1-2,NA,CASSSPRDKNYGYTF,TGTGCCAGCAGCTCCCCCCGGGACAAAAACTATGGCTACACCTTC
NA,TRBV28,TRBJ1-4,NA,CASSLSDTRTNEKLFF,TGTGCCAGCAGTTTATCGGACACCAGAACTAATGAAAAACTGTTTTTT
NA,TRBV7-2,TRBJ2-1,TRBD2,CASSLMAGGDEQFF,TGTGCCAGCAGCTTAATGGCGGGAGGCGATGAGCAGTTCTTC
NA,TRBV30,TRBJ2-3,TRBD2,CAWSGGTSGRAGLLTDTQYF,TGTGCCTGGAGTGGTGGGACTAGCGGGAGGGCCGGATTACTCACAGATACGCAGTATTTT
NA,TRBV11-2,TRBJ1-2,TRBD1,CASSLVDRVNGYTF,TGTGCCAGCAGCTTAGTTGACAGGGTGAATGGCTACACCTTC
NA,TRBV29-1,TRBJ2-7,NA,CSAVTVSYEQYF,TGCAGCGCCGTGACTGTCTCCTACGAGCAGTACTTC
NA,TRBV7-2,TRBJ2-5,NA,CASSLGAKTQYF,TGTGCCAGCAGCTTAGGGGCTAAGACCCAGTACTTC
NA,TRBV15,TRBJ2-4,TRBD1,CATSRGGQNHGIQYF,TGTGCCACCAGCAGAGGGGGACAGAACCATGGCATTCAGTACTTC
NA,TRBV20-1,TRBJ2-7,TRBD2,CSAKLANEQYF,TGCAGTGCAAAACTAGCGAACGAGCAGTACTTC
NA,TRBV4-3,TRBJ1-2,NA,CASSQDTGRTYGYTF,TGCGCCAGCAGCCAAGACACAGGGCGGACCTATGGCTACACCTTC
few,TRBV30,TRBJ1-1,NA,CAWSVQLNTEAFF,TGTGCCTGGAGTGTACAGCTAAACACTGAAGCTTTCTTT
NA,TRBV11-2,TRBJ2-2,NA,CASSLETGMNTGELFF,TGTGCCAGCAGCTTAGAAACCGGGATGAACACCGGGGAGCTGTTTTTT
NA,TRBV4-3,TRBJ2-3,TRBD2,CASSQDLAGATDTQYF,TGCGCCAGCAGCCAAGATCTAGCGGGAGCCACAGATACGCAGTATTTT
few,TRBV29-1,TRBJ2-1,NA,CSAFSRVNEQFF,TGCAGCGCATTTTCCAGGGTTAATGAGCAGTTCTTC
once,TRBV6-1,TRBJ1-6,NA,CASSEVEESPLHF,TGTGCCAGCAGTGAAGTGGAGGAATCACCCCTCCACTTT
NA,TRBV6-6,TRBJ1-1,NA,CASSYFRVNTEAFF,TGTGCCAGCAGTTACTTCAGGGTGAACACTGAAGCTTTCTTT